The clone carrying this T cell receptor (beta chain) has a count of ten or more. The target antigen is unknown. This entry belongs to a study of T cells after yellow fever vaccination. About the research overall: Some fractions had low cell numbers, and these were prepared with SMART-Seq v4 Ultra Low Input.

Study-wide points: The presence of abundant clonotypes contaminating from the bulk population was possible in FACS-sorted repertoires. Compared with primary, the secondary response was weaker and peaked at day 5, not 15. Just a small share of clonotypes turned up in the CD4 compartment as well as the CD8 compartment.

The CDR3 has 13 amino acids. From germline, CDR1 is SEHNR and CDR2 FQNEAQ (reference sequence). Trimming removed 5 bases from V and 9 bases from J; junction bases left unmatched: 7. TCRdb analysed the 5' RACE reads with MiXCR anew, one entry per CDR3 protein. The sample holds about 63,000 distinct CDR3 sequences; approximately 8% are singletons and the top ten take just over 35%. The chain employs TRBV7-9 and TRBJ2-5, with 9 nucleotides matching TRBD1. Material: CD8+ T cells sorted from PBMCs, obtained 15 days after the yellow fever booster vaccination. The sequence came from a young man who received the YFV17D yellow fever vaccine. CDR3 loop: CASSKQGAPAQYF. DNA of the CDR3: TGTGCCAGCAGCAAACAGGGGGCCCCTGCCCAGTACTTC. Using reference TRBV7-9 and TRBJ2-5 for the parts outside the CDR3, the full variable domain is DTGVSQNPRHKITKRGQNVTFRCDPISEHNRLYWYRQTLGQGPEFLTYFQNEAQLEKSRLLSDRFSAERPKGSFSTLEIQRTEQGDSAMYLCASSKQGAPAQYFGPGTRLLVL.